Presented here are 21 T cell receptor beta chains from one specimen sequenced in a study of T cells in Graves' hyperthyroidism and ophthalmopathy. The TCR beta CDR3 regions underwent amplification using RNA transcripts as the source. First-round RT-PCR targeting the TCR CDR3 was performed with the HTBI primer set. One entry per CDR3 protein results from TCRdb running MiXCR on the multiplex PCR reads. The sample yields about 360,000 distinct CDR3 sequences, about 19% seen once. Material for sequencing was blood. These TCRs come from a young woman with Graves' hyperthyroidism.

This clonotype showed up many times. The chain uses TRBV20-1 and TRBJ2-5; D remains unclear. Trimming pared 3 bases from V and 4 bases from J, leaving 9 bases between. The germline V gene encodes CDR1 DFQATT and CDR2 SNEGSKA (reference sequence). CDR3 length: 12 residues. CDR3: CSARAERETQYF. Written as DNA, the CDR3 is TGCAGTGCTAGGGCCGAGCGAGAGACCCAGTACTTC.

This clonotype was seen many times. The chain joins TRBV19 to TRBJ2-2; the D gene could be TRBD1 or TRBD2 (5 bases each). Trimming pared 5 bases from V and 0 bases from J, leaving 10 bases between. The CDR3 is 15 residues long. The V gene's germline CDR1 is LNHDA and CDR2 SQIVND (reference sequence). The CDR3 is CASSGTSTNTGELFF. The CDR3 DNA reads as TGTGCCAGTAGTGGGACGTCTACGAACACCGGGGAGCTGTTTTTT.

Written as DNA, the CDR3 is TGCGCCAGCAGCCCGCAGACAGGTATGAACACTGAAGCTTTCTTT. This encodes CASSPQTGMNTEAFF. The V call is TRBV4-1, the J call TRBJ1-1; D is possibly TRBD1 (6 bases). This CDR3 region has 15 residues. Germline values: CDR1 MGHRA, CDR2 YSYEKL. The V end was cut by 4 bases, the J end by 0 bases, with 12 bases between.

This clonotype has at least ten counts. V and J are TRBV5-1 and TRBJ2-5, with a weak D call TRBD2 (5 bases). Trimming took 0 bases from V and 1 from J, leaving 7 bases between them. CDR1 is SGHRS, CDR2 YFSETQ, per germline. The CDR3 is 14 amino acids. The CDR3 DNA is TGCGCCAGCAGCTTGGATGAGGGCCAAGAGACCCAGTACTTC. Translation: CASSLDEGQETQYF.

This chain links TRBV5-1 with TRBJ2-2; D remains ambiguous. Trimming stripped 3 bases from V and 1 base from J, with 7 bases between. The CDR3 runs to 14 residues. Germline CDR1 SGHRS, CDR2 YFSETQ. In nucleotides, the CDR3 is TGCGCCAGCAGCTGGAGTCGGAACACCGGGGAGCTGTTTTTT. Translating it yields CASSWSRNTGELFF.

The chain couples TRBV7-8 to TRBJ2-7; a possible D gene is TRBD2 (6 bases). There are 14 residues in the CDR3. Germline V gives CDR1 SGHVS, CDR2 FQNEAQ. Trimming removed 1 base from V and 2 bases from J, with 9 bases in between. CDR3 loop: CASSLGGVAYEQYF. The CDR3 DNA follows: TGTGCCAGCAGCTTAGGGGGGGTAGCCTACGAGCAGTACTTC.

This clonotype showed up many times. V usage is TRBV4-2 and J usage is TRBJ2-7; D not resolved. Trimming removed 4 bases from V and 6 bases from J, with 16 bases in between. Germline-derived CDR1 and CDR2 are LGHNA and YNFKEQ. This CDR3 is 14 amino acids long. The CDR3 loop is CASSRPWIISEQYF. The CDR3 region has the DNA TGTGCCAGCAGCCGCCCGTGGATCATTTCCGAGCAGTACTTC.

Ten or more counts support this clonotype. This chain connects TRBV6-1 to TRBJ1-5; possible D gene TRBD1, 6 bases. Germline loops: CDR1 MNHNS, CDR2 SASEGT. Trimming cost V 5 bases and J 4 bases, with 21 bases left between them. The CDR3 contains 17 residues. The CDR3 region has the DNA TGTGCCAGCAGTCCCGGAGGGACATCAGGAAGAAATCAGCCCCAGCATTTT. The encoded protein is CASSPGGTSGRNQPQHF.

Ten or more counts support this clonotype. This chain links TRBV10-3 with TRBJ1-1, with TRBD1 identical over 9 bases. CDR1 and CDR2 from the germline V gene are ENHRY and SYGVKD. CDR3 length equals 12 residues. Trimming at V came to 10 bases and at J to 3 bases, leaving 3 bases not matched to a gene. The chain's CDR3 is CATRQGDTEAFF. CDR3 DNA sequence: TGTGCCACGAGACAGGGGGACACTGAAGCTTTCTTT.

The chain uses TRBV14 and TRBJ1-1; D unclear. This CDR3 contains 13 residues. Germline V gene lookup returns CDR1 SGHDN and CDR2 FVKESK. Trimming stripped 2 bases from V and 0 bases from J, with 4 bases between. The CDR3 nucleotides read TGTGCCAGCAGCCAAATCTTGAACACTGAAGCTTTCTTT. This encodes CASSQILNTEAFF.

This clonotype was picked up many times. The CDR3 protein is CASSYLLKKNTEAFF. The CDR3 DNA reads as TGTGCCAGCAGTTACCTTTTGAAGAAGAACACTGAAGCTTTCTTT. The chain has TRBV6-5 and TRBJ1-1; D not certain. The CDR3 length is 15 residues. V lost 2 bases, J lost 1 base, and 11 bases lay in between. Germline V gene lookup returns CDR1 MNHEY and CDR2 SVGAGI.

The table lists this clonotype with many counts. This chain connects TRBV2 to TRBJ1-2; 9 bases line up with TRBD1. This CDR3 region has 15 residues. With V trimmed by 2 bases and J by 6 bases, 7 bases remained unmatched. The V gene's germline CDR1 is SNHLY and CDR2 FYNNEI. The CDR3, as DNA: TGTGCCAGCAGTGAAAGGGAACAGGGGGCTCATGGCTACACCTTC. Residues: CASSEREQGAHGYTF.

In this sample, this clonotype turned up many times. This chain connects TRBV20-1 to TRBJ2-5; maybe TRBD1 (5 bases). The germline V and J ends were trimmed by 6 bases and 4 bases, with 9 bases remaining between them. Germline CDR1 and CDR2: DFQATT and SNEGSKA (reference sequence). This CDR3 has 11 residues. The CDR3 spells CSAARGETQYF. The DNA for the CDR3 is TGCAGTGCGGCTAGGGGAGAGACCCAGTACTTC.

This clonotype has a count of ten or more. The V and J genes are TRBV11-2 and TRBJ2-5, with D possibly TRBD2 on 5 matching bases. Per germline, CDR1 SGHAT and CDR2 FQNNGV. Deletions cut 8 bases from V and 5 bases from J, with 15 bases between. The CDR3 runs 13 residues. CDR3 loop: CASASVGIETQYF. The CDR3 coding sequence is TGTGCCAGCGCCTCAGTCGGGATTGAGACCCAGTACTTC. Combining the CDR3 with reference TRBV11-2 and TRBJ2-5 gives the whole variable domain EAGVAQSPRYKIIEKRQSVAFWCNPISGHATLYWYQQILGQGPKLLIQFQNNGVVDDSQLPKDRFSAERLKGVDSTLKIQPAKLEDSAVYLCASASVGIETQYFGPGTRLLVL.

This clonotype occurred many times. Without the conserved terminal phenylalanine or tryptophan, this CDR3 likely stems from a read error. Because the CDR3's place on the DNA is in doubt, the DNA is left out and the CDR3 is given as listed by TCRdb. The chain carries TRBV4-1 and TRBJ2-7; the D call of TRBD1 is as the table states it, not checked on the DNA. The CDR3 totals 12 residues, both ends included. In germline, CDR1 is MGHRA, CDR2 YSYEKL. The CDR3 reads CASSQDTDSKSG.

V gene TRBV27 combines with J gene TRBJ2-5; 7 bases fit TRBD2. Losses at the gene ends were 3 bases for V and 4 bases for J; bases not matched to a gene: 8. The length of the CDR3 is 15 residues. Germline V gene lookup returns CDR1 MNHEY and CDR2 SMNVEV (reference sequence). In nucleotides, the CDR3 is TGTGCCAGCAGTTTTTCGGGAGGTTCGAGAGAGACCCAGTACTTC. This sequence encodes CASSFSGGSRETQYF.

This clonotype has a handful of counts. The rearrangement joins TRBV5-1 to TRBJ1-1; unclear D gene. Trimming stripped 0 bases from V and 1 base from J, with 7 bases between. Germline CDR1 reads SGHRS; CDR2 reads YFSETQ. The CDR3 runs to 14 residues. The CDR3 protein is CASSLVGKNTEAFF. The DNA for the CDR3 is TGCGCCAGCAGCTTGGTAGGGAAGAACACTGAAGCTTTCTTT.

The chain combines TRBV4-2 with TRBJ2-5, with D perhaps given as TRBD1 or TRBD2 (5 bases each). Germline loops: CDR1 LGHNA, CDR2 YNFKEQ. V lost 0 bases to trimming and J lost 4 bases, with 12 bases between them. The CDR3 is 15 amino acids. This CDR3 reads CASSQDWGTGETQYF. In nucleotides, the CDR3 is TGTGCCAGCAGCCAAGATTGGGGGACCGGAGAGACCCAGTACTTC.

DNA of the CDR3: TGTGCCAGCAGCGGTTGGACAGGCTCCTATGGCTACACCTTC. Amino acid sequence: CASSGWTGSYGYTF. V usage is TRBV9 and J usage is TRBJ1-2, with 7 bases matching TRBD1. Germline assignment: CDR1 SGDLS and CDR2 YYNGEE. This CDR3 spans 14 amino acids. Trimming cost V 3 bases and J 4 bases; bases outside gene matches: 6.

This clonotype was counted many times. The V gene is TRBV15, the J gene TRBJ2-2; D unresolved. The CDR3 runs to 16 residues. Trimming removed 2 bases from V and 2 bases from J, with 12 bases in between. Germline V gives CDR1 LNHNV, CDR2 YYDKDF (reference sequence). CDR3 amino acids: CATSRPRGSNTGELFF. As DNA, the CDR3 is TGTGCCACCAGCAGACCGCGAGGCAGTAACACCGGGGAGCTGTTTTTT. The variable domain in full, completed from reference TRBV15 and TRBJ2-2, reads DAMVIQNPRYQVTQFGKPVTLSCSQTLNHNVMYWYQQKSSQAPKLLFHYYDKDFNNEADTPDNFQSRRPNTSFCFLDIRSPGLGDTAMYLCATSRPRGSNTGELFFGEGSRLTVL.

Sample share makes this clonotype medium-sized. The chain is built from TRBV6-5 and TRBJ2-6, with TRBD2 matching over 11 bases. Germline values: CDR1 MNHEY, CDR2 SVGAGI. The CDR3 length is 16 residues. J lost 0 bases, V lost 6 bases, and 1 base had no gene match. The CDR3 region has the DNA TGTGCCAGCAGCACTAGCGGGGGCTCTGGGGCCAACGTCCTGACTTTC. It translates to CASSTSGGSGANVLTF.